A selection of T cell receptor beta chains follows, all from one sample in a study of OX40 agonist ivuxolimab in advanced cancers. Sequencing used immunoSEQ multiplex PCR; TCRdb keeps in-frame clones, though not all of them. This sample yields tens of thousands of clones, of which approximately 86% are seen a single time; approximately 15% belongs to the top ten. The source material was CD4+ or CD8+ T cells sorted from blood, sampled in a trial of the OX40 agonist ivuxolimab. The receptors were gathered from an adult with an advanced solid tumor such as melanoma, head and neck, liver or kidney cancer. CDR3s include the opening cysteine and the closing phenylalanine or tryptophan. Clone size is shown for a subset of rows, as once, few, many or a class of expanded clone.

v_gene	abundance	len	j_gene	CDR3aa
TRBV29-1	-	14	TRBJ1-3	CATTGTDSGNTIYF
TRBV21-1	-	12	TRBJ2-7	CASRAGDYGQYF
TRBV20-1	-	11	TRBJ2-7	CSARVGSPVYF
TRBV19	-	14	TRBJ1-2	CASGGTVIFYGYTF
TRBV29-1	-	13	TRBJ1-4	CSVELAPGEKLFF
TRBV5-8	few	18	TRBJ2-2	CASSPGLAGFGDTGELFF
TRBV30	few	14	TRBJ2-2	CAWSIFRGTGELFF
TRBV7-8	-	14	TRBJ1-5	CASSLHRSNQPQHF
TRBV5-6	-	13	TRBJ2-5	CASSPGQQETQYF
TRBV5-1	-	16	TRBJ2-1	CASSLVMTKLYNEQFF
TRBV5-1	-	12	TRBJ2-3	CASAFGGDTQYF
TRBV18	-	14	TRBJ1-1	CASSPRGGNTEAFF
TRBV19	-	15	TRBJ1-4	CASSLQGFPGEKLFF
TRBV7-9	-	13	TRBJ2-7	CASSLTPTYEQYF
TRBV18	-	15	TRBJ1-3	CASSPGPGAGNTIYF
TRBV6-6	-	16	TRBJ2-3	CASRKSRDGSTDTQYF
TRBV19	-	15	TRBJ2-7	CASSIIRGSSYEQYF
TRBV7-9	-	15	TRBJ2-3	CASSQDREYADTQYF
TRBV4-1	-	14	TRBJ2-1	CASRPAGFNNEQFF